The T cell receptor (beta chain) under discussion was sequenced for a study of cytomegalovirus exposure and HLA in healthy donors. Regarding the study as a whole: In a later analysis, across HLA loci, associated TCR counts were highest for DRB1, lowest for HLA-C. The HLA-A and HLA-B alleles of most subjects were reportedly predicted accurately from TCR beta sequences.

Comment on this clone: Antigen specificity is unknown. Mismatch with germline at one junction end may stem from a read error. Different DNA sequences within this sample yield the same CDR3.

Germline CDR1 SQVTM, CDR2 ANQGSEA. The CDR3 loop spans 15 amino acids. Amplification used 60 Vbeta primers and 13 Jbeta primers. How the authors handled the data: A follow-up analysis tallied about 88 million unique TCR beta chains, roughly 11 million shared. Here immunoSEQ multiplex PCR was the method, and the copy in TCRdb shows in-frame clones only, minus some. V and J calls and clone size are those listed in that table; D and trimming were worked out from the DNA. This sample contains more than 85,000 clones. V usage is TRBV29-1 and J usage is TRBJ2-1; 7 nucleotides agree with TRBD1. Sequenced material: PBMCs. This TCR derives from a girl under 18 in good health and CMV-seropositive. The CDR3 loop reads CSVEVWDSSDNEQFF. CDR3 DNA: TGCAGCGTTGAAGTGTGGGACAGCTCCGACAATGAGCAGTTCTTC.